The 8 T cell receptor beta chains in this list originate from one sample, sequenced in a study of CD8 T cells in Susac syndrome. The RNA, about 0.45 to 1 ug, was put through reverse transcription using random hexamers. TCRdb re-derived calls from the immunoSEQ multiplex PCR reads in MiXCR, one entry per CDR3 protein. The table includes over 150,000 distinct CDR3 sequences, 95% to 97% detected once. What was sequenced was CD4+ T cells from PBMCs. The receptors originated from a human donor with Susac syndrome.

The V and J genes are TRBV7-9 and TRBJ2-7, with 8 bases identical to TRBD2. This CDR3 has 12 residues. The germline V gene has CDR1 SEHNR and CDR2 FQNEAQ (reference sequence). V dropped 3 bases and J dropped 6; count of bases not matched to a gene: 1. The CDR3 loop is CASSFAGGEQYV. Written as DNA, the CDR3 is TGTGCCAGCAGCTTCGCGGGGGGCGAGCAGTACGTC.

The rearrangement links TRBV20-1 to TRBJ1-5; D is uncertain. Germline V gives CDR1 DFQATT, CDR2 SNEGSKA (reference sequence). The CDR3 covers 14 residues. Trimming pared 3 bases from V and 0 bases from J, leaving 9 bases between. The CDR3 DNA is TGCAGTGCTAGGTCAAGATTTAGCAATCAGCCCCAGCATTTT. It specifies CSARSRFSNQPQHF.

The V and J genes are TRBV30 and TRBJ2-1; TRBD2 matches 9 bases. V lost 1 base, J lost 9 bases, and 4 bases stayed unmatched. There are 13 residues in the CDR3. Germline CDR1 and CDR2: GTSNPN and SVGIG (reference sequence). CDR3 nucleotides: TGTGCCTGGAGTGCTAGCGGGACCGCTGAGCAGTTCTTC. Its translation is CAWSASGTAEQFF.

This chain connects TRBV29-1 to TRBJ2-1; possible D gene TRBD2, 6 bases. V gave up 0 bases and J gave up 8 bases, with 11 bases separating them. The CDR3 contains 13 residues. In germline, CDR1 is SQVTM, CDR2 ANQGSEA. The CDR3, as DNA: TGCAGCGTTGAAGATCGGGGGAGGTATGAGCAGTTCTTC. Translated, it gives CSVEDRGRYEQFF.

This chain uses TRBV18 with TRBJ2-1; no clear D gene. This CDR3 spans 13 amino acids. With 3 bases removed from V and 4 bases from J, the gap between germline ends came to 7 bases. The germline V gene encodes CDR1 KGHSH and CDR2 LQKENI. The CDR3 DNA is TGTGCCAGCTCACCGAGCCTGTACAATGAGCAGTTCTTC. Encoded protein: CASSPSLYNEQFF.

The chain links TRBV5-6 to TRBJ1-5, with D hard to call. The V end lost 4 bases, the J end lost 2 bases, and 13 bases lay between the germline ends. The CDR3 has 15 residues. CDR1 is SGHDT, CDR2 YYEEEE, per germline. The CDR3 here is CASSRGGVGNQPQHF. DNA for the CDR3: TGTGCCAGCAGCCGAGGTGGGGTAGGCAATCAGCCCCAGCATTTT.

V is TRBV7-2 and J is TRBJ2-7; no definite D call. The V end was cut by 3 bases, the J end by 4 bases, with 7 bases between. The CDR3 is made up of 12 amino acids. Germline CDR1 reads SGHTA; CDR2 reads FQGNSA. The CDR3 nucleotides read TGTGCCAGCAGCTTTGACCGGTACGAGCAGTACTTC. This gives the protein CASSFDRYEQYF. Supplemented by reference TRBV7-2 and TRBJ2-7, the full variable domain reads GAGVSQSPSNKVTEKGKDVELRCDPISGHTALYWYRQSLGQGLEFLIYFQGNSAPDKSGLPSDRFSAERTGGSVSTLTIQRTQQEDSAVYLCASSFDRYEQYFGPGTRLTVT.

V gene TRBV12-3 or TRBV12-4 combines with J gene TRBJ2-1; D is uncertain. CDR3 length equals 17 residues. With 3 bases removed from V and 0 bases from J, the gap between germline ends came to 15 bases. The CDR3 loop reads CASSFFRPQTSYNEQFF. The DNA for the CDR3 is TGTGCCAGCAGTTTTTTTAGGCCTCAAACCTCCTACAATGAGCAGTTCTTC.